This T cell receptor (beta chain) originates from a study of beta chain features in type 1 diabetes. Since all of the isolated RNA was reverse transcribed, expressed TCRB transcripts were what got sequenced. Profiling relied on immunoSEQ multiplex PCR, and the TCRdb table lists in-frame clones only, not all of them. The sample contains 200,000 to 300,000 clones, about a fifth of which appear only once. There was one heparinised blood draw per donor, averaging about 120 mL. For this clone: Its specificity is not known.

Whole-study results and caveats: All four CD4+ subsets from Type 1 diabetes patients carried moderately but significantly shorter TCRB CDR3s.

The source of this sequence is a woman aged 40 to 50 with type 1 diabetes. Sequencing was performed on naive CD4+ T cells from blood.

The CDR3 sequence: CASSEGGSTGELFF. DNA of the CDR3: TGTGCCAGCAGCGAAGGCGGGAGTACCGGGGAGCTGTTTTTT. The V and J genes are TRBV9 and TRBJ2-2; TRBD2 agrees at 7 bases. The CDR3 runs to 14 residues. Germline assignment: CDR1 SGDLS and CDR2 YYNGEE. With 3 bases clipped from V and 5 bases from J, the junction kept 4 bases outside the gene matches.